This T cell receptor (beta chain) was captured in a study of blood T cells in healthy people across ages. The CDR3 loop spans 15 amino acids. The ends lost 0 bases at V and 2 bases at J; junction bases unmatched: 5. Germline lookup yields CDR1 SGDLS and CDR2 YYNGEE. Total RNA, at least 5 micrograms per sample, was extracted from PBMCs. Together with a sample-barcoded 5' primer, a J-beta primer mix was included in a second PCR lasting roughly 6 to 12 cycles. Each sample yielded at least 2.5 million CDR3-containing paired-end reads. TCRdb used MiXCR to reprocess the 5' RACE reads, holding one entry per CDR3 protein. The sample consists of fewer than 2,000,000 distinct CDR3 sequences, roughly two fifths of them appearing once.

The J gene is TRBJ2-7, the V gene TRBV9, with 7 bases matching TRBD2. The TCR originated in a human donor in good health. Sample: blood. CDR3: CASSVGGGFAYEQYF. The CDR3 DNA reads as TGTGCCAGCAGCGTAGGGGGGGGGTTCGCCTACGAGCAGTACTTC.